What follows are 6 T cell receptor beta chains derived from one specimen sequenced in a study of immune cell composition in non-small cell lung cancer. Produced via immunoSEQ multiplex PCR; TCRdb's table is partial and in-frame only. The sample has several thousand clones; roughly 80% are singletons. Normal lung sampling was at least 3 cm from the tumour, as distant as possible. Sequencing used non-adjacent lung tissue. Receptor source: a human donor with non-small cell lung cancer.

The chain is built from TRBV4-2 and TRBJ1-2, with 9 bases that match TRBD1. This CDR3 region has 14 residues. Germline assignment: CDR1 LGHNA and CDR2 YNFKEQ. V shed 4 bases and J 6 bases; nucleotides not matched to a gene: 6. The CDR3 DNA follows: TGTGCCAGCAGCCCCACAGGGGGCCGGGATGGCTACACCTTC. Residues: CASSPTGGRDGYTF.

Here the CDR3 reads CASSYQSVFDTIYF. The CDR3 bases are TGTGCCAGCAGTTACCAGTCGGTTTTTGACACCATATATTTT. The chain is built from TRBV6-5 and TRBJ1-3; D is unclear. The CDR3 has 14 residues. Germline CDR1 reads MNHEY; CDR2 reads SVGAGI. V was clipped by 2 bases and J by 8 bases, with 13 bases between them.

This chain links TRBV6-6 with TRBJ2-1; D possibly corresponds to TRBD2 (6 bases). Germline V lookup: CDR1 MNHNY, CDR2 SVGAGI (reference sequence). The CDR3 spans 11 residues. Trimming took 6 bases from V and 11 from J, leaving 11 bases between them. As DNA, the CDR3 is TGTGCCAGCAGCCGCGCGGGAAAGCAGTTCTTC. Protein product: CASSRAGKQFF.

This chain uses TRBV6-1 with TRBJ1-5, with a tentative D call TRBD1 (5 bases). The CDR3 loop spans 13 amino acids. Trimming took off 11 bases at V and 7 bases at J, with 18 bases between the two ends. Germline-derived CDR1 and CDR2 are MNHNS and SASEGT. The CDR3 reads CAASRGVEQPQHF. CDR3 sequence (DNA): TGTGCCGCAAGTCGGGGGGTAGAGCAGCCCCAGCATTTT.

V and J are TRBV2 and TRBJ1-1; D call uncertain. CDR1 is SNHLY, CDR2 FYNNEI, per germline. The CDR3 runs 15 residues. Trimming pared 2 bases from V and 1 base from J, leaving 11 bases between. As DNA, the CDR3 is TGTGCCAGCAGTGAATGGGTCGGAGCGAACACTGAAGCTTTCTTT. It yields the protein CASSEWVGANTEAFF.

This rearrangement joins TRBV7-2 to TRBJ1-5; possibly TRBD1 for D (5 bases). Trimming removed 5 bases at V and 6 bases at J, with 11 bases between. The CDR3 runs to 13 residues. Germline V gives CDR1 SGHTA, CDR2 FQGNSA. DNA for the CDR3: TGTGCCAGCAGCCGGGGGTTCTCTCAGCCCCAGCATTTT. As protein: CASSRGFSQPQHF.